This passage covers 9 T cell receptor beta chains from one sample sequenced in a study of cytomegalovirus exposure and HLA in healthy donors. The PCR employed 60 Vbeta primers together with 13 Jbeta primers. Generated by immunoSEQ multiplex PCR, the TCRdb table keeps only in-frame clones and is missing some. This table holds about 180,000 clones, 70% to 85% found once. The sequencing input was PBMCs. The receptors come from a human donor in good health.

The chain recombines TRBV9 with TRBJ1-1; D is possibly TRBD1 (6 bases). V was cut by 4 bases and J by 4 bases, with 17 bases left in between. This CDR3 is 15 amino acids long. Germline lookup yields CDR1 SGDLS and CDR2 YYNGEE. The chain's CDR3 is CASSKGDPTSTEAFF. In DNA form, the CDR3 reads TGTGCCAGCAGCAAGGGGGACCCGACGAGCACTGAAGCTTTCTTT.

Remarks on this clone: A junction end diverges from the germline sequence, so it may reflect a read error. The chain joins TRBV14 to TRBJ2-5; 8 nucleotides line up with TRBD1. This CDR3 spans 14 amino acids. CDR1 is SGHDN and CDR2 is FVKESK in the germline V gene. The CDR3 loop is CASSQDPAGGYLNF. The CDR3 DNA is TGTGCCAGCAGCCAAGATCCGGCAGGGGGCTACCTGAACTTC. Drawing the rest from reference TRBV14 and TRBJ2-5, the complete variable domain is EAGVTQFPSHSVIEKGQTVTLRCDPISGHDNLYWYRRVMGKEIKFLLHFVKESKQDESGMPNNRFLAERTGGTYSTLKVQPAELEDSGVYFCASSQDPAGGYLNFGPGTRLLVL.

This chain uses TRBV29-1 with TRBJ1-1, with a tentative D call TRBD1 (6 bases). The CDR3 is made up of 14 amino acids. V lost 2 bases to trimming and J lost 1 base, with 11 bases between them. The germline V gene encodes CDR1 SQVTM and CDR2 ANQGSEA. The CDR3 DNA sequence: TGCAGCGTTGAAACAAGGGGGAAGAACACTGAAGCTTTCTTT. This translates into CSVETRGKNTEAFF.

As concerns this clone: Mismatch with germline at one junction end may stem from a read error. This chain connects TRBV5-6 to TRBJ2-1; D is uncertain. The CDR3 runs 11 residues. Per the germline V gene, CDR1 is SGHDT and CDR2 is YYEEEE. The chain's CDR3 is CASSSYNEQFF. In nucleotides, the CDR3 is TGTGCCAGCAGCTCCTATAATGAGCAGTTCTTC. The entire variable domain, with the rest obtained from reference TRBV5-6 and TRBJ2-1, is as follows: DAGVTQSPTHLIKTRGQQVTLRCSPKSGHDTVSWYQQALGQGPQFIFQYYEEEERQRGNFPDRFSGHQFPNYSSELNVNALLLGDSALYLCASSSYNEQFFGPGTRLTVL.

The V and J genes are TRBV7-8 and TRBJ2-7; a weak D match, TRBD1 (7 bases). V dropped 5 bases and J dropped 6 bases, with 17 bases sitting between them. CDR1 and CDR2 (germline): SGHVS, FQNEAQ. The CDR3 length is 14 residues. The CDR3: CASSTRQGGSEQYF. As DNA, the CDR3 is TGTGCCAGCAGCACCAGACAGGGAGGAAGCGAGCAGTACTTC.

This clone was counted between two and nine times. V usage is TRBV30 and J usage is TRBJ2-2, with 9 nucleotides matching TRBD1. Unmatched junction bases numbered 6, after V lost 3 bases and J lost 4 bases. The CDR3 runs 15 residues. Germline CDR1 reads GTSNPN; CDR2 reads SVGIG (reference sequence). Here the CDR3 reads CAWSFDRGGTGELFF. In DNA form, the CDR3 reads TGTGCCTGGAGCTTCGACAGGGGGGGCACCGGGGAGCTGTTTTTT.

CDR3 nucleotides: TGTGCCAGCCGACCGGGACAGGGGGCGTCAGATACGCAGTATTTT. As protein: CASRPGQGASDTQYF. This chain connects TRBV7-3 to TRBJ2-3, with 12 bases identical to TRBD1. Germline loops: CDR1 SGHTA, CDR2 FQGTGA. The CDR3 consists of 15 residues. V lost 8 bases, J lost 4 bases, and 7 bases stayed unmatched.

The rearrangement links TRBV7-2 to TRBJ1-3; possible D gene TRBD1, 6 bases. From germline, CDR1 is SGHTA and CDR2 FQGNSA. V dropped 3 bases and J dropped 2 bases, with 11 bases sitting between them. The CDR3 extends over 15 amino acids. DNA of the CDR3: TGTGCCAGCAGCTTGGACAGCAACACTGGAAACACCATATATTTT. Translation gives CASSLDSNTGNTIYF.

The chain uses TRBV6-1 and TRBJ2-7, with a possible D match to TRBD1 (6 bases). Per the germline V gene, CDR1 is MNHNS and CDR2 is SASEGT. The V and J ends lost 1 base and 5 bases respectively, with 12 bases between them. The CDR3 has 14 amino acids. The CDR3 here is CASSEDREDHEQYF. DNA for the CDR3: TGTGCCAGCAGTGAAGACAGGGAAGATCACGAGCAGTACTTC.